This T cell receptor (beta chain) is from a study of cytomegalovirus exposure and HLA in healthy donors. Notes on the study in general: A later analysis reportedly found that, within productive TCRs, an Asian-associated ancestry cluster had fewer N-insertions than the mean observed across the roughly 700 donors.

60 Vbeta and 13 Jbeta primers were used in PCR. Generated by immunoSEQ multiplex PCR, the TCRdb table keeps only in-frame clones and is missing some. The profile covers 150,000 to 200,000 clones, with approximately 70% appearing a single time and approximately 7.1% taken by the ten largest. Germline V lookup: CDR1 KGHSH, CDR2 LQKENI. The ends lost 4 bases at V and 1 base at J; junction bases unmatched: 3. The CDR3 totals 16 residues. Comments on this clone: Its cognate antigen is unknown.

The sequenced sample consisted of PBMCs. The TCR comes from a man between 35 and 55 years old in good health and CMV-seropositive. This chain links TRBV18 with TRBJ2-2; 10 bases match TRBD1. CDR3 sequence: CASSLGTGVNTGELFF. The CDR3 bases are TGTGCCAGCTCACTCGGGACAGGGGTGAACACCGGGGAGCTGTTTTTT.